Each of the 25 T cell receptor beta chains below was sequenced from the same sample in a study of T cell responses to AZD1222 COVID-19 vaccine. Generated by immunoSEQ multiplex PCR, the TCRdb table keeps only in-frame clones and is missing some. The repertoire consists of about 140,000 clones, with about 92% occurring once and the leading ten covering 12%. This specimen was peripheral blood, taken after recovery from COVID-19. Receptor source: an adult who had recovered from COVID-19.

V usage is TRBV25-1 and J usage is TRBJ2-3, with no clear D. Germline V gene lookup returns CDR1 MGHDK and CDR2 SYGVNS. Trimming removed 3 bases at V and 2 bases at J, with 6 bases between. This CDR3 comprises 13 residues. CDR3 residues: CASSDSITDTQYF. The CDR3 coding sequence is TGTGCCAGCAGTGATTCTATCACAGATACGCAGTATTTT.

The genes are TRBV27 and TRBJ2-7; D not resolved. Germline V gene lookup returns CDR1 MNHEY and CDR2 SMNVEV (reference sequence). Trimming stripped 5 bases from V and 2 bases from J, with 10 bases between. The CDR3 contains 13 residues. DNA of the CDR3: TGTGCCAGCAGTCCCTCATTGCCCTACGAGCAGTACTTC. It yields the protein CASSPSLPYEQYF.

The V and J genes are TRBV10-3 and TRBJ2-7, with D perhaps matching TRBD1 or TRBD2 (5 bases each). Per the germline V gene, CDR1 is ENHRY and CDR2 is SYGVKD. CDR3 length: 14 residues. V lost 4 bases and J lost 1, with 11 bases in between. The CDR3 DNA reads as TGTGCCATCAGTGTCGGGACGGGTTCCTACGAGCAGTACTTC. It encodes CAISVGTGSYEQYF.

The chain links TRBV7-9 to TRBJ2-6; possibly TRBD2 for D (5 bases). This CDR3 comprises 15 residues. Germline-derived CDR1 and CDR2 are SEHNR and FQNEAQ (reference sequence). V was shortened by 5 bases and J by 0 bases, with 8 bases between the two germline ends. The CDR3 loop reads CASSPGDSGANVLTF. CDR3 nucleotides: TGTGCCAGCAGCCCCGGGGACTCTGGGGCCAACGTCCTGACTTTC.

The chain has TRBV5-6 and TRBJ2-5; TRBD1 aligns across 8 bases. The germline CDR1 and CDR2 sequences are SGHDT and YYEEEE. The CDR3 contains 14 residues. V lost 0 bases, J lost 5 bases, and 3 bases stayed unmatched. The CDR3 bases are TGTGCCAGCAGCTTGGGGGACAGGTGGGAGACCCAGTACTTC. Its translation: CASSLGDRWETQYF.

The V call is TRBV27, the J call TRBJ2-1; 8 bases map to TRBD2. This CDR3 is built from 15 residues. The germline V gene encodes CDR1 MNHEY and CDR2 SMNVEV (reference sequence). J gave up 3 bases and V 0 bases, and 1 base lay outside the gene matches. For the CDR3, the DNA is TGTGCCAGCAGTTTATCGAGCGGGAGCTACAATGAGCAGTTCTTC. Protein: CASSLSSGSYNEQFF.

In nucleotides, the CDR3 is TGTGCCAGTAGTCCGACCAGGGGAGGCAATCAGCCCCAGCATTTT. This gives the protein CASSPTRGGNQPQHF. V usage is TRBV19 and J usage is TRBJ1-5; tentatively, D is TRBD1 (6 bases). Germline lookup yields CDR1 LNHDA and CDR2 SQIVND (reference sequence). The CDR3 sequence is 15 residues long. Deletions cut 5 bases from V and 2 bases from J, with 13 bases between.

The chain uses TRBV6-1 and TRBJ2-3; TRBD2 aligns across 7 bases. Looked up from germline, CDR1 is MNHNS and CDR2 is SASEGT. Trimming removed 0 bases from V and 0 bases from J; junction bases left unmatched: 9. This CDR3 contains 18 residues. The CDR3 DNA reads TGTGCCAGCAGTGAAGCGGGGACTATAGGATCTAGCACAGATACGCAGTATTTT. Its translation is CASSEAGTIGSSTDTQYF.

The chain uses TRBV5-1 and TRBJ2-7, with 9 bases fitting TRBD1. After removal of 3 bases from V and 3 bases from J, the junction contained 7 bases not matched to a gene. Germline V gene data show CDR1 as SGHRS and CDR2 as YFSETQ. This CDR3 contains 15 residues. The CDR3 nucleotides are TGCGCCAGCAGCTGGGGGGACAGGGTAGGCTACGAGCAGTACTTC. It is translated as CASSWGDRVGYEQYF.

The gene calls are TRBV5-4 and TRBJ1-3; D not certain. This CDR3 is 13 amino acids long. CDR1 is SGHNT and CDR2 is YYREEE in the germline V gene (reference sequence). The V end was cut by 4 bases, the J end by 2 bases, with 7 bases between. DNA for the CDR3: TGTGCCAGCAGCACGCCGGCTGGAAACACCATATATTTT. Translation gives CASSTPAGNTIYF.

For the CDR3, the DNA is TGTGCCATCAGTGACCCCGACAGGGTCCGCGGCTACACCTTC. Translated, it gives CAISDPDRVRGYTF. The V and J genes are TRBV10-3 and TRBJ1-2; TRBD1 matches 7 bases. CDR1 ENHRY and CDR2 SYGVKD come from the germline V gene. The CDR3 loop spans 14 amino acids. Trimming removed 3 bases from V and 8 bases from J; junction bases left unmatched: 9.

The chain joins TRBV28 to TRBJ1-1, with 10 positions matching TRBD1. This CDR3 spans 15 amino acids. The trim removed 5 bases at V and 4 bases at J, leaving 7 bases unmatched. The germline gives CDR1 MDHEN, CDR2 SYDVKM. CDR3 protein: CASSLPRDRGTEAFF. CDR3 in DNA: TGTGCCAGCAGTCTCCCAAGGGACAGGGGCACTGAAGCTTTCTTT.

The chain carries TRBV6-6 and TRBJ2-1, with D perhaps matching TRBD1 or TRBD2 (5 bases each). V was trimmed by 6 bases and J by 0 bases, leaving 27 bases between them. The CDR3 has 20 amino acids. Germline-derived CDR1 and CDR2 are MNHNY and SVGAGI (reference sequence). The CDR3 protein is CASSRKSRDHRESSYNEQFF. DNA for the CDR3: TGTGCCAGCAGCAGAAAAAGCCGGGACCACCGCGAGAGCTCCTACAATGAGCAGTTCTTC.

In this sample, this clone turned up a few times. The chain couples TRBV2 to TRBJ1-2, with 9 bases lining up with TRBD1. CDR3 length: 14 amino acids. Unmatched junction bases numbered 8, after V lost 8 bases and J lost 4 bases. Germline CDR1 SNHLY, CDR2 FYNNEI. DNA of the CDR3: TGTGCCAGCGCCAGGACAGGGGTCCTCTATGGCTACACCTTC. It encodes CASARTGVLYGYTF.

This clone occurred once. The CDR3 nucleotides are TGTGCCAGCAGTTTATTACGCCGGGAGTCCTCCGGGGAGCTGTTTTTT. It yields the protein CASSLLRRESSGELFF. This chain joins TRBV28 and TRBJ2-2, with D possibly being TRBD2 (6 bases). The CDR3 totals 16 residues. Trimming pared 1 base from V and 6 bases from J, leaving 15 bases between. The V gene's germline CDR1 is MDHEN and CDR2 SYDVKM.

V is TRBV27 and J is TRBJ1-1, with 9 bases identical to TRBD1. Germline trimming cut 3 bases from V and 8 bases from J; bases unmatched to any gene: 7. Per germline, CDR1 MNHEY and CDR2 SMNVEV (reference sequence). The CDR3 is 14 amino acids. The CDR3 loop is CASSLFLGTGEAFF. The CDR3 DNA follows: TGTGCCAGCAGTTTGTTCTTGGGGACAGGGGAAGCTTTCTTT.

This clone appeared once. The chain carries TRBV28 and TRBJ2-7; 13 nucleotides line up with TRBD2. CDR3 length: 15 amino acids. The trim removed 5 bases at V and 4 bases at J, leaving 5 bases unmatched. Germline assignment: CDR1 MDHEN and CDR2 SYDVKM. The CDR3 bases are TGTGCCAGCAGTCTCCGGGGACTAGCGGGATACGAGCAGTACTTC. Its protein product is CASSLRGLAGYEQYF.

The chain employs TRBV28 and TRBJ2-7; 10 bases align to TRBD2. The V gene's germline CDR1 is MDHEN and CDR2 SYDVKM. This CDR3 region has 13 residues. Losses at the gene ends were 5 bases for V and 4 bases for J; bases not matched to a gene: 2. This CDR3 reads CASSLSGRYEQYF. The CDR3 DNA sequence: TGTGCCAGCAGTCTTAGCGGGAGGTACGAGCAGTACTTC.

V gene TRBV27 combines with J gene TRBJ1-4; 7 bases agree with TRBD1. The CDR3 is made up of 16 amino acids. Germline loops: CDR1 MNHEY, CDR2 SMNVEV (reference sequence). V lost 5 bases, J lost 2 bases, and 8 bases stayed unmatched. The CDR3 region has the DNA TGTGCCAGCAGTCGAATTTCAGGGGGTACTAATGAAAAACTGTTTTTT. Protein: CASSRISGGTNEKLFF.

V usage is TRBV7-9 and J usage is TRBJ1-1, with TRBD1 as a possible D gene (5 bases). Germline assignment: CDR1 SEHNR and CDR2 FQNEAQ (reference sequence). Trimming left V 5 bases short and J 6 bases short, with 10 bases between. The CDR3 spans 12 residues. Here the CDR3 DNA reads TGTGCCAGCAGCACCGGGACCGCTGAAGCTTTCTTT. This sequence encodes CASSTGTAEAFF.

The chain links TRBV7-9 to TRBJ2-3, with 11 bases identical to TRBD2. Germline CDR1 and CDR2: SEHNR and FQNEAQ (reference sequence). The CDR3 extends over 16 amino acids. The ends lost 5 bases at V and 4 bases at J; junction bases unmatched: 8. The CDR3 region is CASSPSGLAVADTQYF. CDR3 nucleotide sequence: TGTGCCAGCAGCCCATCGGGACTAGCGGTAGCAGATACGCAGTATTTT.

The chain uses TRBV28 and TRBJ1-4; D is possibly TRBD1 (6 bases). Trimming cost V 7 bases and J 4 bases, with 13 bases left between them. This CDR3 has 14 residues. CDR1 MDHEN and CDR2 SYDVKM come from the germline V gene. CDR3 sequence: CASNWGQSNEKLFF. The CDR3 region has the DNA TGTGCCAGCAATTGGGGGCAGAGTAATGAAAAACTGTTTTTT.

The chain combines TRBV7-2 with TRBJ2-7, with D possibly matching TRBD2 (6 bases). From germline, CDR1 is SGHTA and CDR2 FQGNSA. V lost 4 bases and J 0 bases, leaving 22 bases between the germline ends. This CDR3 comprises 18 residues. CDR3 sequence: CASSSFPTFRGSSYEQYF. The CDR3 DNA reads TGTGCCAGCAGCTCTTTCCCAACCTTTCGGGGGAGCTCCTACGAGCAGTACTTC.

This clone was detected only once. J is TRBJ2-7 and V is TRBV7-8; 7 bases fit TRBD2. The germline CDR1 and CDR2 sequences are SGHVS and FQNEAQ. Unmatched junction bases numbered 8, after V lost 4 bases and J lost 2 bases. The CDR3 loop spans 15 amino acids. The CDR3 nucleotides read TGTGCCAGCAGCTCTACAAGGGCGGGAGCCTACGAGCAGTACTTC. This sequence encodes CASSSTRAGAYEQYF.

The chain joins TRBV18 to TRBJ1-1; 8 bases match TRBD1. The CDR3 covers 19 residues. CDR1 and CDR2 (germline): KGHSH, LQKENI. The junction had 14 bases not matched to a gene; V was cut back by 2 bases and J by 0 bases. The CDR3 DNA reads as TGTGCCAGCTCACCATCGTACCCCGGGACAGGAGGCCTGAACACTGAAGCTTTCTTT. This sequence encodes CASSPSYPGTGGLNTEAFF.